This T cell receptor (beta chain) came from a study of blood T cell repertoires in COVID-19 (dated by TCRdb to the early 2020s). Regarding the complete study: Samples covering the acute and convalescent phases of COVID-19 were provided by collaborators in the United States, Italy and Spain. The material from the prospective study consisted of cDNA or gDNA derived from T cells, B-cell-depleted T cells, or PBMCs. Subjects who had been exposed to COVID-19, were actively infected with it, or had recovered from it provided the deeply sampled blood TCRbeta repertoires that made up the dataset. The repertoires were made available in a free public database intended to serve as a resource for research on the immune response to SARS-CoV-2. The samples were drawn from the first 160 participants of the ongoing ImmuneRACE study and from 950 to 1,500 subjects provided by 6 global collaborators. A de-identified subject ID, COVID-19 status, age in years and sex were almost always included in the sample metadata. Where HLA class I and class II types were available, the types were taken from metadata supplied by the sample provider, not from assay-based typing.

The study at large found these results: The amount of clinical and demographic metadata varied by source and participant and was provided uncurated.

The immunoSEQ Assay, a bias-controlled multiplex PCR, was used to amplify TCRbeta CDR3 regions from genomic DNA. Per the original workflow: The number of nucleated cells in each sample was estimated from the amplification of reference gene primers within the assay. Sequence reads were collapsed and filtered to measure the absolute abundance of every unique TCRbeta CDR3 rearrangement. For each sample, productive Simpson clonality was calculated as the square root of Simpson's diversity index across productive rearrangements. TCRdb carries this immuneACCESS record with in-frame sequences only. Its versions omit some clonotypes, under half of them owing to an unresolved V gene in the studies checked, with the rest unexplained. D and trimming come from the DNA, and the V and J calls and clone size come from that table. For this sample there are some 120,000 clones; 70% to 90% appear just once. The ten largest clones capture 7.5% to 8% of the sample.

The junction shows trimming of 6 bases on V and 0 bases on J, plus 15 bases between the germline ends. From its cysteine to its phenylalanine, the CDR3 spans 15 amino acids. Only the CDR3 DNA is retained, 45 bases long and in frame from the first base. Reading the germline V gene gives CDR1 LGHNA and CDR2 YSLEER. Each collaborating institution followed its own protocols to collect whole blood in K2EDTA tubes. Collaborator samples were shipped for TCRbeta analysis as frozen whole blood, isolated PBMCs, or DNA extracted from either sample type. Note on this clone: No cognate antigen has been identified for it. No per-base quality is available; no much larger clone lies one base away.

The chain is encoded by TRBV4-3 joined to TRBJ2-7; perhaps TRBD2 is the D gene, with 6 bases matching. Sequencing was done on a sample of peripheral blood. This TCR was sampled from a man aged 50 to 60 with acute or convalescent COVID-19. The DNA is as follows: TGCGCCAGCAGTCCTAGCGACGACAACTCCTACGAGCAGTACTTC. This codes for CASSPSDDNSYEQYF.